These T cell receptor beta chains were read from a single sample in a study of T cell changes during pregnancy in multiple sclerosis. Produced via immunoSEQ multiplex PCR; TCRdb's table is partial and in-frame only. The sample lists roughly 56,000 clones, about 90% occurring once. The source was CD4+ T cells from peripheral blood mononuclear cells, collected after pregnancy. The receptors stem from a female donor in good health, enrolled as a control in a pregnancy study. CDR3s include the opening cysteine and the closing phenylalanine or tryptophan. A D gene is named only where the DNA matches it firmly.

TRBV19	TRBJ2-2	-	TGTGCCAGTAGCGTAACAGGGTTCACCGGGGAGCTGTTTTTT	CASSVTGFTGELFF
TRBV4-3	TRBJ2-4	TRBD2	TGCGCCAGCAGCCAGCAAAGCGGGGGCGAGACCAAAAACATTCAGTACTTC	CASSQQSGGETKNIQYF
TRBV7-2	TRBJ1-6	-	TGTGCCAGCAACCCCTCGGGAGGGAATTCACCCCTCCACTTT	CASNPSGGNSPLHF
TRBV5-6	TRBJ2-1	-	TGTGCCAGCAGTCGAGTCCAGGTAAATGAGCAGTTCTTC	CASSRVQVNEQFF
TRBV6-5	TRBJ1-1	-	TGTGCCAGCAGTTACTCCGCGGGATTCGAAGCTTTCTTT	CASSYSAGFEAFF
TRBV6-1	TRBJ1-2	-	TGTGCCAGCAGTGAATTATACGGGAACAACTATGGCTACACCTTC	CASSELYGNNYGYTF
TRBV7-2	TRBJ1-1	TRBD1	TGTGCCAGCAGCTTATTTGCAGGGGGGAACACTGAAGCTTTCTTT	CASSLFAGGNTEAFF
TRBV11-1	TRBJ2-5	-	TGTGCCAGCAGCTTCGGACAGCAAGAGACCCAGTACTTC	CASSFGQQETQYF
TRBV6-4	TRBJ1-1	TRBD1	TGTGCCAGCCGGGACAGGGGTTGGGCTTTCTTT	CASRDRGWAFF
TRBV5-1	TRBJ2-7	-	TGCGCCAGCAGCCATAAACAGGGAAAGGGCTACGAGCAGTACTTC	CASSHKQGKGYEQYF
TRBV7-2	TRBJ2-7	-	TGTGCCAGCAGCCGAACTTTCGTTGGACAGAGTTACGAGCAGTACTTC	CASSRTFVGQSYEQYF
TRBV2	TRBJ2-7	-	TGTGCCAGCAGTGAGAGGGCCGTTTCCTACGAGCAGTACTTC	CASSERAVSYEQYF
TRBV4-1	TRBJ1-6	-	TGCGCCAGCAGCCAAGTTCGGGGGGGCGCGGATAATTCACCCCTCCACTTT	CASSQVRGGADNSPLHF
TRBV7-2	TRBJ1-1	-	TGTGCCAGCAGCCGGGCAGCCCGGAGGACTGAAGCTTTCTTT	CASSRAARRTEAFF